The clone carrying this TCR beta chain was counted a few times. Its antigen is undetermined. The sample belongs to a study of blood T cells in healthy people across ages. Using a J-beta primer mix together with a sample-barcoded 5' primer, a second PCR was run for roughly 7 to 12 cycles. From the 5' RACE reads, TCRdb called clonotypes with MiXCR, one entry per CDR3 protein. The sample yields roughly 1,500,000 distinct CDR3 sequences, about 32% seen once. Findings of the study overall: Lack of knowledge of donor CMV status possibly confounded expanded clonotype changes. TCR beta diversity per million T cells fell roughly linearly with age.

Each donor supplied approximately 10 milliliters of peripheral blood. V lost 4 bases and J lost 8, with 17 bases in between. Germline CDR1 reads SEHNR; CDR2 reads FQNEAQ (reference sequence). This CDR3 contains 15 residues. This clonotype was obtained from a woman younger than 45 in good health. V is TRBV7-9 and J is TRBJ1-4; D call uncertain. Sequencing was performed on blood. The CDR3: CASSSDRDDGEKLFF. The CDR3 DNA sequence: TGTGCCAGCAGCTCCGACCGGGATGACGGAGAAAAACTGTTTTTT.